These 3 T cell receptor beta chains were sequenced from one sample in a study of metastatic and nonmetastatic thyroid tumors. Each patient came to thyroid surgery without any prior treatment (of any kind). Using MiXCR, TCRdb reanalyzed the PCR reads. The repertoire holds tens of thousands of clones, around 28% seen once, with about 5% in the top ten. Source material: tumor tissue. Receptor source: a female donor with papillary thyroid cancer or a benign thyroid nodule (not recorded which). Some clones in this sample may be carry-over from other donors' samples.

This clone has just a few counts. A much larger clone sits a single nucleotide away, making a read error possible. This sequence joins TRBV29-1 and TRBJ2-7; D is possibly TRBD1 or TRBD2 (5 bases each). This CDR3 is 13 amino acids long. Germline V CDR1 and CDR2: SQVTM, ANQGSEA. CDR3 nucleotide sequence: TGCATCGTTGAAGTTGAGGGGTTGGACGAGCAGTACTTC. This translates into CIVEVEGLDEQYF.

This clone was found many times. The gene calls are TRBV7-9 and TRBJ1-2, with D unresolved. Trimming removed 7 bases from V and 3 bases from J, with 12 bases in between. The germline CDR1 and CDR2 sequences are SEHNR and FQNEAQ (reference sequence). This CDR3 spans 13 amino acids. CDR3 sequence: CASTQEEYYGYTF. The CDR3 DNA follows: TGTGCCAGCACCCAAGAGGAGTACTATGGCTACACCTTC.

V is TRBV5-1 and J is TRBJ2-7; maybe TRBD1 (6 bases). The CDR3 is 13 residues long. Trimming stripped 4 bases from V and 4 bases from J, with 12 bases between. Germline CDR1 is SGHRS and CDR2 is YFSETQ. The chain's CDR3 is CASSIGQLYEQYF. Here the CDR3 DNA reads TGCGCCAGCAGCATCGGACAGCTATACGAGCAGTACTTC.